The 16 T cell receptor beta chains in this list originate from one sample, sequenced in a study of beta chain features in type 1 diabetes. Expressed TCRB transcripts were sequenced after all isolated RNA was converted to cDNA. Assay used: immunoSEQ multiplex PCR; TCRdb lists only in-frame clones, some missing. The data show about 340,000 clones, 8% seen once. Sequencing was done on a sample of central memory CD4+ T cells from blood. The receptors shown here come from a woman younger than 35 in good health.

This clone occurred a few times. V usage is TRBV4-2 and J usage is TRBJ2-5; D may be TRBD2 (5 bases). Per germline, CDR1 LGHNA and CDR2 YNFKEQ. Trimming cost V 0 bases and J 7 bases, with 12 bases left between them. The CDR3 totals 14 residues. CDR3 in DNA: TGTGCCAGCAGCCAAGAACAGTACGGGGTGACCCAGTACTTC. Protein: CASSQEQYGVTQYF.

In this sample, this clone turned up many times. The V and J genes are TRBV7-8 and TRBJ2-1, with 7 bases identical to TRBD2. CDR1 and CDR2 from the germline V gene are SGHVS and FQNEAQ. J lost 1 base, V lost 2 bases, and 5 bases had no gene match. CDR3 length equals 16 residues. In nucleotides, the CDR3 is TGTGCCAGCAGCTTAAAGCGGGACCAATCCTACAATGAGCAGTTCTTC. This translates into CASSLKRDQSYNEQFF.

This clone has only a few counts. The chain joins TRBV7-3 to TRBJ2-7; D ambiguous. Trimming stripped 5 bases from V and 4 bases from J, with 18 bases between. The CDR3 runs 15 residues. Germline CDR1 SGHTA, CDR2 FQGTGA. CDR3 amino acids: CASSKSHGVWYEQYF. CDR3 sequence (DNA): TGTGCCAGCAGCAAATCCCACGGCGTTTGGTACGAGCAGTACTTC.

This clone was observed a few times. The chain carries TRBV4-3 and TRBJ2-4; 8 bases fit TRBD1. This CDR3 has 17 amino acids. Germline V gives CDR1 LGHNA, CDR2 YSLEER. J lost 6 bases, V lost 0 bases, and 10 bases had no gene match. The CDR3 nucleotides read TGCGCCAGCAGCCAAGAATATCTTGGCAGGGGGCGAAACATTCAGTACTTC. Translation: CASSQEYLGRGRNIQYF.

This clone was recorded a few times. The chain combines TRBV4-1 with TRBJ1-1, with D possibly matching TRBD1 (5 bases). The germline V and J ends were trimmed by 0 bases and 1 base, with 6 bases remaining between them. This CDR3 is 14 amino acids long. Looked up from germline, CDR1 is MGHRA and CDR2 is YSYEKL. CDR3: CASSQETANTEAFF. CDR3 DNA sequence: TGCGCCAGCAGCCAAGAGACAGCGAACACTGAAGCTTTCTTT.

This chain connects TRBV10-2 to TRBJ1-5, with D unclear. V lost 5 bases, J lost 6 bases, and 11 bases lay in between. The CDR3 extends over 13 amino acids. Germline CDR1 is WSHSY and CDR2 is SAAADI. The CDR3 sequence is CASSQQESQPQHF. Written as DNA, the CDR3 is TGCGCCAGCAGTCAGCAGGAGAGTCAGCCCCAGCATTTT.

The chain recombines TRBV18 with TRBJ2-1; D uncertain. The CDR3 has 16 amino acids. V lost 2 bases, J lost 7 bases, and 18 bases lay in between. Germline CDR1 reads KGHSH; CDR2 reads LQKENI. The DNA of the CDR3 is TGTGCCAGCTCACCAGCGCCTCCTCTTGCTAATAATGAGCAGTTCTTC. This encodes CASSPAPPLANNEQFF.

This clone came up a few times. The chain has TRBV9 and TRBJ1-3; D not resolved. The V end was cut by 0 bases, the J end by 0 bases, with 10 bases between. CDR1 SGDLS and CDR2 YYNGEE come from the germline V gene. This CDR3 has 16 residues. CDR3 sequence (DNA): TGTGCCAGCAGCGTAGGCAGCACAGACTCTGGAAACACCATATATTTT. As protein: CASSVGSTDSGNTIYF.

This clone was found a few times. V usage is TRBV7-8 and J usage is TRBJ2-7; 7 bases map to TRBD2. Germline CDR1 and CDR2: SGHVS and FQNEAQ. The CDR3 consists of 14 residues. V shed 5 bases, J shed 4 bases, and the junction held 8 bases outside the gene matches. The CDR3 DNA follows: TGTGCCAGCAGCCCTGGGACTATTTTATACGAGCAGTACTTC. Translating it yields CASSPGTILYEQYF. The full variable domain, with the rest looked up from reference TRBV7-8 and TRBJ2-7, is GAGVSQSPRYKVAKRGQDVALRCDPISGHVSLFWYQQALGQGPEFLTYFQNEAQLDKSGLPSDRFFAERPEGSVSTLKIQRTQQEDSAVYLCASSPGTILYEQYFGPGTRLTVT.

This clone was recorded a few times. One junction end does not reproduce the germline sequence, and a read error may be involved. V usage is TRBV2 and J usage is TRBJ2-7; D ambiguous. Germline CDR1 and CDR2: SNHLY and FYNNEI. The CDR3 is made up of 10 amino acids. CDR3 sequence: CASSEIQKTF. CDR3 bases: TGTGCCAGCAGTGAAATACAGAAAACCTTC.

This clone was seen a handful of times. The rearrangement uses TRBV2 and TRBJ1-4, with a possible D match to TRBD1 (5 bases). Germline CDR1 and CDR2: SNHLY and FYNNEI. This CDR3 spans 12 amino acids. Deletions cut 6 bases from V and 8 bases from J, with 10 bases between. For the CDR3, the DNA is TGTGCCAGCAGCAGGGAAGGGGAAAAACTGTTTTTT. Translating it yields CASSREGEKLFF. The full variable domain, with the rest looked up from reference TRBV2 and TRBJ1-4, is EPEVTQTPSHQVTQMGQEVILRCVPISNHLYFYWYRQILGQKVEFLVSFYNNEISEKSEIFDDQFSVERPDGSNFTLKIRSTKLEDSAMYFCASSREGEKLFFGSGTQLSVL.

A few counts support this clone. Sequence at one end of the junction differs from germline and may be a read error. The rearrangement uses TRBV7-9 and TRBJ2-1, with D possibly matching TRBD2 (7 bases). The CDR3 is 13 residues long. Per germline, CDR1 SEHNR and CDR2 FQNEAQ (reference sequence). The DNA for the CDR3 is TGTGCCAGCAGCCATTCGGGGGCGGGAGTATTAATCTTC. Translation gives CASSHSGAGVLIF.

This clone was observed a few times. The CDR3 coding sequence is TGCGCCAGCAGCCAAGCCCAACTAGTGTGCTACGAGCAGTACTTC. This gives the protein CASSQAQLVCYEQYF. The V call is TRBV4-3, the J call TRBJ2-7; a weak D match, TRBD2 (5 bases). The CDR3 has 15 amino acids. Trimming pared 1 base from V and 3 bases from J, leaving 13 bases between. Germline V lookup: CDR1 LGHNA, CDR2 YSLEER.

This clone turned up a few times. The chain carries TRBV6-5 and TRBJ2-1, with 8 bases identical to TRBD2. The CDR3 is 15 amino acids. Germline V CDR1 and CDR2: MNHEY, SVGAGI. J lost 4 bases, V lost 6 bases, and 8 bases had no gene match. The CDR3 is CASRESGSRYNEQFF. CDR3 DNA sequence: TGTGCCAGCAGGGAAAGCGGGAGCAGATACAATGAGCAGTTCTTC.

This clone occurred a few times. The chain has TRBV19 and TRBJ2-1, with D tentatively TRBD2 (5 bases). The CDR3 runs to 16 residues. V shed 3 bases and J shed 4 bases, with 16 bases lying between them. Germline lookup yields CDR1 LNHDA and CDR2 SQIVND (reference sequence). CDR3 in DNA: TGTGCCAGTAGTATCGGCGGGTTAGCAGTTTACAATGAGCAGTTCTTC. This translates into CASSIGGLAVYNEQFF. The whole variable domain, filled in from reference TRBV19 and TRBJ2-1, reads DGGITQSPKYLFRKEGQNVTLSCEQNLNHDAMYWYRQDPGQGLRLIYYSQIVNDFQKGDIAEGYSVSREKKESFPLTVTSAQKNPTAFYLCASSIGGLAVYNEQFFGPGTRLTVL.

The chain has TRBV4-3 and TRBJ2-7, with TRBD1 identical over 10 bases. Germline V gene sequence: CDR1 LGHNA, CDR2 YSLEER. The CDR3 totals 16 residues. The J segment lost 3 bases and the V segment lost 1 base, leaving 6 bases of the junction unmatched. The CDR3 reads CASSQAWGQGLYEQYF. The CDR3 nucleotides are TGCGCCAGCAGCCAAGCTTGGGGACAGGGGCTCTACGAGCAGTACTTC.